These 20 T cell receptor beta chains share one sample of origin, sequenced in a study of human T cells and chemical hapten exposure. From the RACE reads, TCRdb called clonotypes with MiXCR, one entry per CDR3 protein. The sample lists about 84,000 distinct CDR3 sequences, 10% to 11% occurring once. The time point: patch test 3, about 24 weeks after DPC sensitization. Treatment defined: therapeutic diphenylcyclopropenone sensitization with weekly scalp DPC. The sample consisted of whole blood, taken in connection with sensitization to the hapten diphenylcyclopropenone (DPC). These receptor sequences come from a woman in her forties or fifties with alopecia areata. Some clones in this sample may be carry-over from other donors' samples.

Many counts were recorded for this clonotype. The chain employs TRBV7-9 and TRBJ1-1; D is unresolved. Germline loops: CDR1 SEHNR, CDR2 FQNEAQ (reference sequence). Trimming stripped 3 bases from V and 1 base from J, with 9 bases between. The CDR3 spans 14 residues. In DNA, the CDR3 is TGTGCCAGCAGCTTGAGTAAGGCGAACACTGAAGCTTTCTTT. Encoded protein: CASSLSKANTEAFF.

This clonotype was recorded at least ten times. The rearrangement uses TRBV7-9 and TRBJ2-1; 7 bases match TRBD1. V lost 6 bases and J lost 4; bases outside the gene matches: 3. The CDR3 has 13 residues. From germline, CDR1 is SEHNR and CDR2 FQNEAQ (reference sequence). CDR3: CASRLDRYNEQFF. CDR3 nucleotide sequence: TGTGCCAGCAGACTGGACAGGTACAATGAGCAGTTCTTC.

The chain has TRBV6-1 and TRBJ2-5; TRBD1 matches 7 bases. J gave up 3 bases and V 6 bases, and 1 base lay outside the gene matches. The CDR3 consists of 12 residues. Per the germline V gene, CDR1 is MNHNS and CDR2 is SASEGT. The CDR3 DNA sequence: TGTGCCAGCAGGACAGGGAAAGAGACCCAGTACTTC. Translated, it gives CASRTGKETQYF.

This clonotype came up many times. The rearrangement uses TRBV6-2 or TRBV6-3 and TRBJ1-1; D unclear. The ends were cut back, 6 bases at V and 4 bases at J, with 9 bases in the middle. The CDR3 sequence is 12 residues long. The germline CDR1 and CDR2 sequences are MNHEY and SVGEGT. In DNA, the CDR3 is TGTGCCAGCAGAGGTGGACTCACTGAAGCTTTCTTT. Its protein product is CASRGGLTEAFF.

This clonotype appeared once. This chain joins TRBV5-1 and TRBJ1-2; D unresolved. The germline CDR1 and CDR2 sequences are SGHRS and YFSETQ. V shed 4 bases and J shed 1 base, with 11 bases lying between them. There are 14 residues in the CDR3. CDR3: CASSTGVGNYGYTF. The CDR3 coding sequence is TGCGCCAGCAGCACCGGAGTGGGTAACTATGGCTACACCTTC.

There are a few counts of this clonotype. V gene TRBV3-1 combines with J gene TRBJ1-2, with no clear D. Germline-derived CDR1 and CDR2 are LGHDT and YNNKEL (reference sequence). With 0 bases removed from V and 4 bases from J, the gap between germline ends came to 3 bases. The CDR3 has 12 amino acids. The CDR3 coding sequence is TGTGCCAGCAGCCAAGATTCCTATGGCTACACCTTC. Protein: CASSQDSYGYTF.

The genes are TRBV5-1 and TRBJ2-5; perhaps TRBD1 as D (6 bases). The CDR3 extends over 14 amino acids. Trimming cost V 4 bases and J 1 base, with 11 bases left between them. The germline CDR1 and CDR2 sequences are SGHRS and YFSETQ. Here the CDR3 reads CASSRTALQETQYF. CDR3 bases: TGCGCCAGCAGCCGGACAGCGCTCCAAGAGACCCAGTACTTC.

There are many counts of this clonotype. This chain connects TRBV7-8 to TRBJ1-1, with D unclear. The CDR3 is 14 residues long. V was pared by 5 bases and J by 0 bases, with 10 bases between. From germline, CDR1 is SGHVS and CDR2 FQNEAQ. The CDR3 loop is CASSARNMNTEAFF. The CDR3 DNA follows: TGTGCCAGCAGCGCGAGGAACATGAACACTGAAGCTTTCTTT.

This clonotype has just a few counts. The chain carries TRBV30 and TRBJ2-1; 8 positions agree with TRBD2. CDR1 and CDR2 from the germline V gene are GTSNPN and SVGIG (reference sequence). This CDR3 is built from 15 residues. V lost 6 bases and J lost 4; bases outside the gene matches: 11. The CDR3 DNA reads TGTGCCTGCCCTAGGGGTAGCGGGGTGTACAATGAGCAGTTCTTC. Translated: CACPRGSGVYNEQFF.

This clonotype was seen repeatedly, ten times or more. The chain uses TRBV6-1 and TRBJ1-5, with D unclear. The V end was cut by 0 bases, the J end by 4 bases, with 7 bases between. This CDR3 has 14 amino acids. Germline CDR1 MNHNS, CDR2 SASEGT. The CDR3 DNA reads TGTGCCAGCAGTGAAGCGATGGGGAATCAGCCCCAGCATTTT. It codes for CASSEAMGNQPQHF.

This clonotype was counted at least ten times. V is TRBV24-1 and J is TRBJ2-1, with 12 bases fitting TRBD2. CDR3 length: 16 amino acids. With V trimmed by 4 bases and J by 7 bases, 7 bases remained unmatched. Germline V gives CDR1 KGHDR, CDR2 SFDVKD. The CDR3, as DNA: TGTGCCACCAGTGACCCGCTAGCGGGAGGGCGAAATGAGCAGTTCTTC. Translating gives CATSDPLAGGRNEQFF.

The chain has TRBV19 and TRBJ2-2, with D tentatively TRBD2 (5 bases). This CDR3 contains 18 residues. V gave up 2 bases and J gave up 6 bases, with 22 bases separating them. Germline CDR1 LNHDA, CDR2 SQIVND (reference sequence). CDR3 region: CASSIYEGASPLPGELFF. As DNA, the CDR3 is TGTGCCAGTAGTATATATGAGGGAGCTTCCCCCCTCCCCGGGGAGCTGTTTTTT. Complete variable domain (other parts from reference TRBV19 and TRBJ2-2): DGGITQSPKYLFRKEGQNVTLSCEQNLNHDAMYWYRQDPGQGLRLIYYSQIVNDFQKGDIAEGYSVSREKKESFPLTVTSAQKNPTAFYLCASSIYEGASPLPGELFFGEGSRLTVL.

Ten or more counts support this clonotype. The chain is built from TRBV13 and TRBJ2-1; 14 bases are shared with TRBD2. J was trimmed by 2 bases and V by 4 bases; bases with no gene match: 4. Germline CDR1 and CDR2: PRHDT and FYEKMQ (reference sequence). This CDR3 comprises 17 residues. This CDR3 is CASSWGLAGEPYNEQFF. CDR3 DNA: TGTGCCAGCAGCTGGGGACTAGCGGGAGAGCCCTACAATGAGCAGTTCTTC. The variable domain in full, with the rest retrieved from reference TRBV13 and TRBJ2-1, is AAGVIQSPRHLIKEKRETATLKCYPIPRHDTVYWYQQGPGQDPQFLISFYEKMQSDKGSIPDRFSAQQFSDYHSELNMSSLELGDSALYFCASSWGLAGEPYNEQFFGPGTRLTVL.

The chain links TRBV11-2 to TRBJ2-4, with TRBD1 matching 7 bases. CDR3 length: 14 amino acids. Germline trimming cut 9 bases from V and 3 bases from J; bases unmatched to any gene: 8. The V gene's germline CDR1 is SGHAT and CDR2 FQNNGV. The CDR3 loop reads CASSGQYDKNIQYF. For the CDR3, the DNA is TGTGCCAGTTCGGGACAGTACGACAAAAACATTCAGTACTTC.

This clonotype has at least ten counts. V gene TRBV20-1 combines with J gene TRBJ2-5; TRBD2 agrees at 12 bases. With 0 bases clipped from V and 7 bases from J, the junction kept 9 bases outside the gene matches. Germline CDR1 and CDR2: DFQATT and SNEGSKA (reference sequence). CDR3 length equals 16 residues. CDR3 in amino acids: CSARDPLAGGPGTQYF. The CDR3 nucleotides are TGCAGTGCTAGAGATCCCCTAGCGGGAGGGCCGGGGACCCAGTACTTC.

This clonotype was seen once. This chain joins TRBV20-1 and TRBJ2-1; 9 bases match TRBD2. Losses at the gene ends were 3 bases for V and 0 bases for J; bases not matched to a gene: 6. The length of the CDR3 is 16 residues. Germline V CDR1 and CDR2: DFQATT, SNEGSKA (reference sequence). The CDR3 here is CSASTQAGGSYNEQFF. The CDR3 coding sequence is TGCAGTGCTAGCACACAAGCGGGAGGCTCCTACAATGAGCAGTTCTTC.

This clonotype was recorded at least ten times. V usage is TRBV11-2 and J usage is TRBJ2-5; 8 bases line up with TRBD2. CDR1 SGHAT and CDR2 FQNNGV come from the germline V gene. The CDR3 contains 16 residues. Trimming removed 4 bases from V and 0 bases from J; junction bases left unmatched: 7. The CDR3 sequence: CASSSTSGPYQETQYF. CDR3 bases: TGTGCCAGCAGCTCTACTAGCGGACCATACCAAGAGACCCAGTACTTC.

The gene calls are TRBV29-1 and TRBJ2-1; 9 bases align to TRBD2. This CDR3 has 16 residues. Germline values: CDR1 SQVTM, CDR2 ANQGSEA. V shed 4 bases, J shed 2 bases, and the junction held 9 bases outside the gene matches. This CDR3 is CSVASAGGLTYNEQFF. CDR3 coding DNA: TGCAGCGTTGCATCAGCGGGAGGCTTAACCTACAATGAGCAGTTCTTC.

This clonotype was seen a handful of times. This chain uses TRBV12-3 or TRBV12-4 with TRBJ1-4; 10 bases map to TRBD1. V lost 3 bases and J lost 8; bases outside the gene matches: 6. This CDR3 has 15 amino acids. The CDR3 DNA is TGTGCCAGCAGTTTGAGGGGACAGGGGAACGAAAAACTGTTTTTT. Protein sequence: CASSLRGQGNEKLFF.

This clonotype was seen more than once but under ten times. This chain connects TRBV14 to TRBJ2-3; D is perhaps TRBD1 (5 bases). The V end lost 2 bases, the J end lost 5 bases, and 17 bases lay between the germline ends. Germline V CDR1 and CDR2: SGHDN, FVKESK. There are 16 residues in the CDR3. The CDR3 DNA follows: TGTGCCAGCAGCCAAAGAGTCATCAGGGTGGAAGATACGCAGTATTTT. Its protein is CASSQRVIRVEDTQYF.